A selection of T cell receptor beta chains follows, all from one sample in a study of regulatory T cells in long-lasting Graves disease. TCRdb called the multiplex PCR reads again in MiXCR, with one record for every CDR3 protein. The repertoire consists of roughly 300,000 distinct CDR3 sequences, with about 18% occurring once and the leading ten covering roughly 29%. The source was peripheral blood mononuclear cells (PBMCs), collected when the disease was refractory, from a patient treated with antithyroid drugs. These receptors were taken from a female donor with Graves disease. Both conserved end residues are part of each CDR3. The D gene is left open where the match is weak. Only part of the rows carry a size: once, few, many, or a class if the clone is expanded.

J gene | D gene | V gene | CDR3 length | clone size | CDR3 DNA | CDR3 protein
TRBJ2-1 | TRBD1 | TRBV5-1 | 15 | - | TGCGCCAGCAGCGTGACAGGGGATCCCCACAATGAGCAGTTCTTC | CASSVTGDPHNEQFF
TRBJ1-5 | - | TRBV7-2 | 16 | many | TGTGCCAGCAGCTCGAAACTGGGAGCTGCCAATCAGCCCCAGCATTTT | CASSSKLGAANQPQHF
TRBJ1-6 | - | TRBV2 | 14 | - | TGTGCCAGCAGTCCGGACAGTCTAGCTTCACCCCTCCACTTT | CASSPDSLASPLHF
TRBJ2-7 | - | TRBV5-4 | 15 | few | TGTGCCAGCAGCTTGGACGGCGGGGATGGCTACGAGCAGTACTTC | CASSLDGGDGYEQYF
TRBJ2-7 | - | TRBV2 | 14 | few | TGTGCCAGCAGCACGGACGGAATAAGGGACGAGCAGTACTTC | CASSTDGIRDEQYF
TRBJ1-1 | - | TRBV12-3/TRBV12-4 | 14 | many | TGTGCCAGCAGGCTACGGGAAGGGCAAGGTGAAGCTTTCTTT | CASRLREGQGEAFF
TRBJ1-5 | TRBD1 | TRBV4-1 | 16 | few | TGCGCCAGCAGCCGGGCGGGACAGGGGGTTTCTCAGCCCCAGCATTTT | CASSRAGQGVSQPQHF
TRBJ2-1 | - | TRBV27 | 16 | - | TGTGCCAGCAGTTTATATTCAGGGAGCTCCTACAATGAGCAGTTCTTC | CASSLYSGSSYNEQFF
TRBJ2-3 | TRBD2 | TRBV7-2 | 14 | - | TGTGCCAGCAGCCATAGCGGGAGGTCAGATACGCAGTATTTT | CASSHSGRSDTQYF
TRBJ1-6 | - | TRBV9 | 14 | few | TGTGCCAGCAGCCCCCGCAGGGCTGATTCACCCCTCCACTTT | CASSPRRADSPLHF
TRBJ1-4 | - | TRBV12-3/TRBV12-4 | 11 | - | TGTGCCAGCACCCCTGGGGAAAAACTGTTTTTT | CASTPGEKLFF
TRBJ1-4 | - | TRBV2 | 14 | many | TGTGCCAGCAGTGAAAGTGAGGACGGCAGAAAACTGTTTTTT | CASSESEDGRKLFF
TRBJ2-5 | TRBD2 | TRBV20-1 | 14 | few | TGCAGTGCTAGTGGTAGCGGGGGCCAAGAGACCCAGTACTTC | CSASGSGGQETQYF
TRBJ1-3 | - | TRBV20-1 | 12 | - | TGCAGTGCGAGGGGCTCTGGAAACACCATATATTTT | CSARGSGNTIYF
TRBJ2-2 | - | TRBV5-1 | 15 | few | TGCGCCAGCAGCGTTTCCTTGAGCACCACCGGGGAGCTGTTTTTT | CASSVSLSTTGELFF
TRBJ1-5 | - | TRBV12-3/TRBV12-4 | 15 | many | TGTGCCAGCAGTTTACTGTGGGGTAGCAATCAGCCCCAGCATTTT | CASSLLWGSNQPQHF
TRBJ1-2 | TRBD1 | TRBV28 | 15 | many | TGTGCCAGCAGCCCCGGACAGGGGCGTCCCTATGGCTACACCTTC | CASSPGQGRPYGYTF